Listed here is a single T cell receptor (beta chain). This sample is drawn from a study of blood T cell repertoires in COVID-19. The CDR3 contains 14 residues. Trimming left V 3 bases short and J 4 bases short, with 15 bases between. Germline lookup yields CDR1 SQVTM and CDR2 ANQGSEA. Assay: immunoSEQ multiplex PCR; the TCRdb copy retains only in-frame clones and omits some. The table lists some 250,000 clones, about 88% of them singletons. The J gene is TRBJ2-5, the V gene TRBV29-1; a weak D match, TRBD2 (5 bases). The source material was peripheral blood. This TCR was sampled from an older woman with COVID-19, enrolled during active disease. The CDR3 region is CSVDASAGGETQYF. CDR3 sequence (DNA): TGCAGCGTTGACGCCAGCGCGGGTGGAGAGACCCAGTACTTC.